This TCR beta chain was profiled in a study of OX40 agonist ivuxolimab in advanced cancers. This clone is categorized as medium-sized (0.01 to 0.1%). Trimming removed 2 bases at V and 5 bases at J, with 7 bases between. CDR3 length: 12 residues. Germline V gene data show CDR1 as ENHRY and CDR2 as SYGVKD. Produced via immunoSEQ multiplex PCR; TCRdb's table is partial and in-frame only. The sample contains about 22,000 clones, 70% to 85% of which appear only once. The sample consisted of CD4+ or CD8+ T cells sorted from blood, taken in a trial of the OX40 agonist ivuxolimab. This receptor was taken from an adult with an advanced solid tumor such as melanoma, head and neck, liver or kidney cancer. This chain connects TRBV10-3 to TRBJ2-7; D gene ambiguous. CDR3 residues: CAISEGFNEQYF. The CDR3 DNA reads TGTGCCATCAGTGAGGGGTTCAACGAGCAGTACTTC.